One sample yielded the 6 T cell receptor beta chains listed below, sequenced in a study of CD8 T cells in ankylosing spondylitis. General study points: Characteristic of ankylosing spondylitis blood, it appeared, was a TCR beta motif comprising several highly homologous variants.

Using its own MiXCR run on the 5' RACE reads, TCRdb lists one record per CDR3 protein. Here the sample spans some 700,000 distinct CDR3 sequences, about 20% being singletons. These receptors have no known antigen. Material: blood, either unsorted or a sorted T cell fraction (not recorded which). These receptors were collected from a male donor with ankylosing spondylitis.

V is TRBV7-2 and J is TRBJ1-5; no clear D. Germline V gives CDR1 SGHTA, CDR2 FQGNSA. Trimming removed 2 bases at V and 14 bases at J, with 16 bases between. The CDR3 is 13 amino acids. CDR3 nucleotides: TGTGCCAGCAGCTTATCGGGCCTCGGTTTCAAGCATTTT. Its translation: CASSLSGLGFKHF.

Ten or more counts support this clonotype. This chain joins TRBV12-3 or TRBV12-4 and TRBJ2-7; TRBD2 is a possible D gene (5 bases). This CDR3 region has 14 residues. Trimming cost V 1 base and J 2 bases, with 9 bases left between them. The CDR3 nucleotides are TGTGCCAGCAGTTTAGGAGGGTCCGCCTACGAGCAGTACTTC. Amino acid sequence: CASSLGGSAYEQYF.

The chain has TRBV9 and TRBJ1-1, with D uncertain. CDR1 and CDR2 from the germline V gene are SGDLS and YYNGEE. This CDR3 is 16 amino acids long. The germline V and J ends were trimmed by 0 bases and 1 base, with 13 bases remaining between them. The CDR3 sequence is CASSVDPGLGNTEAFF. In nucleotides, the CDR3 is TGTGCCAGCAGCGTAGACCCAGGCCTGGGGAACACTGAAGCTTTCTTT.

This chain links TRBV7-9 with TRBJ1-1; D might be TRBD1 (5 bases). The CDR3 extends over 14 amino acids. Per germline, CDR1 SEHNR and CDR2 FQNEAQ (reference sequence). V lost 9 bases, J lost 4 bases, and 18 bases lay in between. For the CDR3, the DNA is TGTGCCAGTACCCCCCAGCCGGGGGGCACTGAAGCTTTCTTT. Its translation: CASTPQPGGTEAFF.

This clonotype turned up a few times. The chain employs TRBV29-1 and TRBJ2-1; D might be TRBD2 (6 bases). Germline V gene data show CDR1 as SQVTM and CDR2 as ANQGSEA. V shed 7 bases and J shed 4 bases, with 20 bases lying between them. This CDR3 region has 15 residues. The CDR3 spells CSASGAEPRYNEQFF. The CDR3 region has the DNA TGCAGCGCATCGGGAGCTGAGCCCCGTTACAATGAGCAGTTCTTC.

This clonotype was counted only a few times. Written as DNA, the CDR3 is TGCAGTGCTAGCACTGGGGGCACTGAAGCTTTCTTT. As protein: CSASTGGTEAFF. This chain uses TRBV20-1 with TRBJ1-1; a weak D match, TRBD1 (5 bases). In germline, CDR1 is DFQATT, CDR2 SNEGSKA (reference sequence). V was shortened by 3 bases and J by 4 bases, with 9 bases between the two germline ends. The CDR3 totals 12 residues.